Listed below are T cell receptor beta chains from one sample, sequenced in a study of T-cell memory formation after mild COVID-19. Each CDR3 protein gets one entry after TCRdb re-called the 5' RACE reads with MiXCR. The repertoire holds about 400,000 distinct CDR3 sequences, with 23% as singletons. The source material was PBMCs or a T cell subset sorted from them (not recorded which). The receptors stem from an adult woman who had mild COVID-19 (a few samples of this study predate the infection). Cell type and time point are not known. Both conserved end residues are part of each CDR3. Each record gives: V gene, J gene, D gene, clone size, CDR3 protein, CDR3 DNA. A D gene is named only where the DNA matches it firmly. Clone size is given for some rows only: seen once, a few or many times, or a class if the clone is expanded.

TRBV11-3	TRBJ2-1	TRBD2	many	CASSFGGRRDGEQFF	TGTGCCAGCAGCTTTGGCGGGAGAAGAGATGGTGAGCAGTTCTTC
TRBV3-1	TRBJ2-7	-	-	CASSQGSDSSYEQYF	TGTGCCAGCAGCCAAGGTTCCGATAGCTCCTACGAGCAGTACTTC
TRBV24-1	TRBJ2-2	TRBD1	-	CATTGGDAGELFF	TGTGCCACGACAGGGGGCGACGCCGGGGAGCTGTTTTTT
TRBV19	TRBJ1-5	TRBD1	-	CASSIGAPGGWQPQHF	TGTGCCAGTAGTATAGGAGCGCCAGGGGGATGGCAGCCCCAGCATTTT
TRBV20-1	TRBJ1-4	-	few	CSAPPRQIANEKLFF	TGCAGTGCTCCTCCCCGACAGATCGCTAATGAAAAACTGTTTTTT
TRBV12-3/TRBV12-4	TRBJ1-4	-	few	CASSFEGRTEKLFF	TGTGCCAGCAGTTTTGAAGGACGGACTGAAAAACTGTTTTTT
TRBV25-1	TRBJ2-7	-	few	CASSGGLISYEQYF	TGTGCCAGCAGTGGCGGGCTGATCTCCTACGAGCAGTACTTC
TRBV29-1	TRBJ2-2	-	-	CSVEEGTTNTGELFF	TGCAGCGTTGAAGAAGGGACAACGAACACCGGGGAGCTGTTTTTT
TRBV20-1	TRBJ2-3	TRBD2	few	CSFGGRGTTDTQYF	TGCAGTTTTGGAGGGCGGGGGACCACAGATACGCAGTATTTT
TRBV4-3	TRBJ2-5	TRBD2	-	CASSQDTLAGNQETQYF	TGCGCCAGCAGCCAAGATACGTTAGCGGGAAACCAAGAGACCCAGTACTTC
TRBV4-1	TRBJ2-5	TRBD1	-	CASSEDRGSKTQYF	TGCGCCAGCAGCGAGGACAGGGGTTCGAAGACCCAGTACTTC
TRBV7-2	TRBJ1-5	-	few	CASSLTVTPYSNQPQHF	TGTGCCAGCAGCTTAACAGTTACGCCCTATAGCAATCAGCCCCAGCATTTT
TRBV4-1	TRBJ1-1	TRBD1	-	CASSQDWGDRAYVSGF	TGCGCCAGCAGCCAAGATTGGGGCGACAGGGCTTATGTTTCCGGTTTT
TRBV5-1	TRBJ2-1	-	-	CASSLKIGYNEQFF	TGCGCCAGCAGCTTGAAGATAGGTTACAATGAGCAGTTCTTC
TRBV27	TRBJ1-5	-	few	CASSPGPFSNQPQHF	TGTGCCAGCAGTCCAGGACCTTTTAGCAATCAGCCCCAGCATTTT
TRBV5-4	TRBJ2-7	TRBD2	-	CASSRRGLAGGFYYEQYF	TGTGCCAGCAGCCGGAGGGGACTAGCGGGAGGTTTCTACTACGAGCAGTACTTC
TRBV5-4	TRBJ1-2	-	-	CASSLEGKRRDGYTF	TGTGCCAGCAGCTTGGAGGGCAAAAGGCGGGATGGCTACACCTTC
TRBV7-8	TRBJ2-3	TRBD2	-	CASSLSGTSGGAPDTQYF	TGTGCCAGCAGCTTAAGTGGGACTAGCGGGGGGGCCCCAGATACGCAGTATTTT
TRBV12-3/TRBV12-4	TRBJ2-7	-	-	CASSLTMIEQYF	TGTGCCAGCAGTTTGACTATGATCGAGCAGTACTTC
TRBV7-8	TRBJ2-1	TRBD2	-	CASSLRLAVNHNEQFF	TGTGCCAGCAGCCTAAGACTAGCGGTTAATCACAATGAGCAGTTCTTC
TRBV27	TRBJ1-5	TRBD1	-	CASRPGTGGSQPQHF	TGTGCCAGCAGACCCGGGACAGGGGGTAGTCAGCCCCAGCATTTT
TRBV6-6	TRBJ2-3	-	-	CASSYSLRDSTDTQYF	TGTGCCAGCAGTTACTCCTTAAGGGACAGCACAGATACGCAGTATTTT
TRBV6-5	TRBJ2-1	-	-	CASRLGTLDNEQFF	TGTGCCAGCAGACTCGGGACTTTGGACAATGAGCAGTTCTTC
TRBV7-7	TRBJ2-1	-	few	CASSLEAGRYNEQFF	TGTGCTAGCAGCTTAGAAGCAGGACGCTACAATGAGCAGTTCTTC
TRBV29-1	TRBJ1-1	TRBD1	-	CSVDRTGANTEAFF	TGCAGCGTCGATAGGACAGGGGCGAACACTGAAGCTTTCTTT
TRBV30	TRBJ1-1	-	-	CAWSVGTEAFF	TGTGCCTGGAGTGTTGGAACTGAAGCTTTCTTT
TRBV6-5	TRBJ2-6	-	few	CASSYGPFSSGANVLTF	TGTGCCAGCAGTTACGGTCCGTTCTCCTCTGGGGCCAACGTCCTGACTTTC
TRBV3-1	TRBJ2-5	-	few	CASSPDGGLTETQYF	TGTGCCAGCAGCCCCGACGGGGGGCTAACGGAGACCCAGTACTTC
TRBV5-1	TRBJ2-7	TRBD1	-	CASSRLTGTKYHEQYF	TGCGCCAGCAGCCGCCTGACAGGGACCAAGTACCACGAGCAGTACTTC
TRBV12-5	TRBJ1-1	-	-	CASGLGTEAFF	TGTGCTAGTGGACTGGGGACCGAAGCTTTCTTT
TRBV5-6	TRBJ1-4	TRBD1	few	CASSLQGQGLFGTNEKLFF	TGTGCCAGCAGCTTGCAAGGACAGGGGCTCTTCGGCACTAATGAAAAACTGTTTTTT
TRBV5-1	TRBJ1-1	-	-	CASSPGRSTEAFF	TGCGCCAGCTCGCCGGGCCGGAGCACTGAAGCTTTCTTT
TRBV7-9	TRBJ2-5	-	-	CASSLLGDSEETQYF	TGTGCCAGCAGCTTATTAGGGGACTCTGAAGAGACCCAGTACTTC
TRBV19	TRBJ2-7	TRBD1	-	CATRGTGLYEQYF	TGTGCCACCCGCGGGACAGGGCTTTACGAGCAGTACTTC
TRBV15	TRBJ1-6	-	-	CATNAKSSYNSPLHF	TGTGCCACCAACGCTAAGAGCTCCTATAATTCACCCCTCCACTTT
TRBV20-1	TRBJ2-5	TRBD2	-	CSAKLPGLAVETQYF	TGCAGTGCTAAACTTCCGGGACTAGCGGTAGAGACCCAGTACTTC
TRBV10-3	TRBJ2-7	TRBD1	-	CAISDPGTGSNEQYF	TGTGCCATCAGTGACCCCGGGACAGGGTCAAACGAGCAGTACTTC
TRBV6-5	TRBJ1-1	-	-	CASSHQEGATEAFF	TGTGCCAGCAGTCACCAGGAAGGGGCCACTGAAGCTTTCTTT
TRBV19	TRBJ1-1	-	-	CASGLVYAFF	TGTGCCAGTGGCTTAGTGTATGCTTTCTTT